This is a list of T cell receptor beta chains from one sample in a study of blood T cell repertoires in COVID-19. The protocol was immunoSEQ multiplex PCR, while the TCRdb copy is restricted to in-frame clones and leaves out a portion. The table lists 100,000 to 150,000 clones, approximately 80% of them singletons. The sequenced material came from peripheral blood. The receptors were gathered from a man aged 35 to 55 with active or convalescent COVID-19. The CDR3 runs from the conserved cysteine through the conserved F or W. The D gene is left open where the match is weak. The listing skips clone size in some rows; elsewhere it reads once, few, many or a size class.

abundance | j_gene | v_gene | d_gene | CDR3aa | CDR3nt
once | TRBJ1-4 | TRBV7-6 | TRBD1 | CASSPRTGHYEKLFF | TGTGCCAGCAGTCCAAGGACAGGGCATTATGAAAAACTGTTTTTT
. | TRBJ2-2 | TRBV18 | TRBD1 | CASSPPTGGSNTGELFF | TGTGCCAGCTCACCTCCCACAGGGGGCAGTAACACCGGGGAGCTGTTTTTT
. | TRBJ2-3 | TRBV19 | . | CASSIPRLSTDTQYF | TGTGCCAGTAGTATTCCTAGGCTTAGCACAGATACGCAGTATTTT
once | TRBJ2-5 | TRBV3-1/TRBV3-2 | TRBD2 | CASSQDIAGAKTQYF | TGTGCCAGCAGCCAAGATATAGCGGGGGCAAAGACCCAGTACTTC
. | TRBJ1-5 | TRBV16 | . | CASSNQGSQHF | TGTGCCAGCAGCAATCAGGGATCCCAGCATTTT
. | TRBJ2-1 | TRBV7-6 | TRBD2 | CASSTLSGGASGEQFF | TGTGCCAGCAGCACGCTTAGCGGGGGGGCCTCGGGTGAGCAGTTCTTC
. | TRBJ2-1 | TRBV30 | TRBD2 | CAWSVWTASGEQFF | TGTGCCTGGAGTGTCTGGACGGCTAGCGGGGAGCAGTTCTTC
. | TRBJ2-2 | TRBV7-2 | TRBD2 | CASSLVAGGTGELFF | TGTGCCAGCAGCTTGGTAGCGGGCGGGACCGGGGAGCTGTTTTTT
few | TRBJ1-2 | TRBV19 | . | CASSPGEGLYGYTF | TGTGCCAGTAGTCCTGGGGAGGGGCTCTATGGCTACACCTTC
. | TRBJ2-3 | TRBV24-1 | . | CATSDTRGGTYTDTQYF | TGTGCCACCAGTGATACCCGCGGCGGGACCTACACAGATACGCAGTATTTT
many | TRBJ2-2 | TRBV4-2 | . | CASSQVPLGELFF | TGTGCCAGCAGCCAAGTCCCCCTCGGGGAGCTGTTTTTT
. | TRBJ2-3 | TRBV3-1/TRBV3-2 | TRBD2 | CASSHYPTSGGGTDTQYF | TGTGCCAGCAGCCATTATCCGACTAGCGGGGGGGGCACAGATACGCAGTATTTT
. | TRBJ2-5 | TRBV9 | TRBD2 | CASSVVGLAGGQETQYF | TGTGCCAGCAGCGTAGTGGGACTAGCGGGGGGGCAGGAGACCCAGTACTTC
. | TRBJ1-6 | TRBV5-1 | . | CASSEQGNNSPLHF | TGCGCCAGCAGCGAACAGGGTAATAATTCACCCCTCCACTTT
. | TRBJ1-4 | TRBV2 | TRBD1 | CASSEAGRGGLGREKLFF | TGTGCCAGCAGTGAAGCCGGGCGAGGGGGCCTTGGTCGTGAAAAACTGTTTTTT
. | TRBJ2-7 | TRBV6-6 | TRBD2 | CASSYSGREEQYF | TGTGCCAGCAGTTACTCCGGGAGGGAAGAGCAGTACTTC
. | TRBJ2-1 | TRBV6-5 | TRBD1 | CASSYPRTGGGEQFF | TGTGCCAGCAGTTACCCTAGGACAGGGGGCGGTGAGCAGTTCTTC
once | TRBJ2-7 | TRBV12-3/TRBV12-4 | . | CASSQVSSYEQYF | TGTGCCAGCAGTCAAGTGAGCTCCTACGAGCAGTACTTC
. | TRBJ2-7 | TRBV6-5 | . | CASSRRVFSYEQYF | TGTGCCAGCAGTCGCCGGGTCTTCTCCTACGAGCAGTACTTC
. | TRBJ2-4 | TRBV5-1 | TRBD1 | CASSPQGQGAYIQYF | TGCGCCAGCAGCCCCCAAGGACAGGGGGCTTACATTCAGTACTTC
. | TRBJ1-3 | TRBV6-6 | TRBD1 | CASIPGGVFGNTIYF | TGTGCCAGCATCCCAGGGGGCGTTTTTGGAAACACCATATATTTT
. | TRBJ1-6 | TRBV3-1/TRBV3-2 | TRBD1 | CASSPQGANSPLHF | TGTGCCAGCAGCCCACAGGGGGCAAATTCACCCCTCCACTTT
. | TRBJ2-5 | TRBV10-3 | TRBD1 | CAIGGQGGETQYF | TGTGCCATCGGAGGACAGGGCGGAGAGACCCAGTACTTC
. | TRBJ2-1 | TRBV12-5 | TRBD2 | CASGLGSGGIDEQFF | TGTGCTAGTGGTTTGGGTAGCGGGGGGATCGATGAGCAGTTCTTC
. | TRBJ2-5 | TRBV2 | TRBD2 | CASRGGLAGQETQYF | TGTGCCAGCAGGGGCGGACTAGCGGGGCAAGAGACCCAGTACTTC
. | TRBJ1-5 | TRBV7-2 | . | CASSPGRAGNQPQHF | TGTGCCAGCAGCCCCGGCAGGGCGGGCAATCAGCCCCAGCATTTT
once | TRBJ1-1 | TRBV5-1 | . | CASSLGGLGATAFF | TGCGCCAGCAGCTTGGGCGGGCTGGGAGCTACTGCTTTCTTT
few | TRBJ2-1 | TRBV5-1 | . | CASSLGTTTYNEQFF | TGCGCCAGCAGCTTGGGGACTACTACCTACAATGAGCAGTTCTTC
. | TRBJ2-1 | TRBV5-1 | TRBD1 | CASSPDRVSYNEQFF | TGCGCCAGCAGCCCCGACAGGGTTTCCTACAATGAGCAGTTCTTC
. | TRBJ2-2 | TRBV10-1 | . | CASSESGPCGDTGELFF | TGCGCCAGCAGTGAGTCAGGACCTTGCGGGGACACCGGGGAGCTGTTTTTT
. | TRBJ1-1 | TRBV7-6 | . | CASSLAGGHHTEAFF | TGTGCCAGCAGCTTGGCAGGTGGCCATCACACTGAAGCTTTCTTT
. | TRBJ1-1 | TRBV5-6 | TRBD1 | CASSWRQGAGTEAFF | TGTGCCAGCAGCTGGAGACAGGGGGCGGGGACTGAAGCTTTCTTT
. | TRBJ1-1 | TRBV10-3 | . | CAISEERRVGFTEAFF | TGTGCCATCAGTGAGGAACGGAGGGTAGGGTTCACTGAAGCTTTCTTT
few | TRBJ2-3 | TRBV12-3/TRBV12-4 | . | CASSAGKDTQYF | TGTGCCAGCAGCGCAGGGAAAGATACGCAGTATTTT
. | TRBJ2-2 | TRBV6-6 | TRBD1 | CASSRWGLVGTGSTGELFF | TGTGCCAGCAGTCGCTGGGGGTTAGTGGGGACAGGGAGCACCGGGGAGCTGTTTTTT
. | TRBJ1-1 | TRBV28 | . | CATAPWGGTEAFF | TGTGCCACGGCACCATGGGGGGGCACTGAAGCTTTCTTT